The 7 T cell receptor beta chains in this list originate from one sample, sequenced in a study of shared clonotypes between healthy human individuals. This table comes from immunoSEQ multiplex PCR, and its TCRdb copy is limited to in-frame clones, with some not included. There are under 200,000 clones in the sample; 80% to 95% occur only once, and around 0.067% lies in the top ten. The specimen was naive CD4+ T cells sorted from blood. The subset: CD45RA+ positively selected. The source of these receptors is a woman aged 25 to 39 in good health.

This CDR3 is CASSFRDRNQPQHF. The CDR3, as DNA: TGCGCCAGCAGCTTCCGGGACAGAAATCAGCCCCAGCATTTT. The rearrangement links TRBV5-1 to TRBJ1-5; 7 bases are a match to TRBD1. This CDR3 region has 14 residues. V dropped 2 bases and J dropped 4; count of bases not matched to a gene: 3. From germline, CDR1 is SGHRS and CDR2 YFSETQ.

The chain is built from TRBV5-1 and TRBJ1-4, with a weak D call TRBD1 (5 bases). Germline loops: CDR1 SGHRS, CDR2 YFSETQ. Trimming took 4 bases from V and 8 from J, leaving 21 bases between them. This CDR3 has 16 amino acids. CDR3 loop: CASSLGIGGAREKLFF. The CDR3 DNA reads TGCGCCAGCAGCCTTGGAATTGGAGGGGCGCGGGAAAAACTGTTTTTT. Combining the CDR3 with reference TRBV5-1 and TRBJ1-4 gives the whole variable domain KAGVTQTPRYLIKTRGQQVTLSCSPISGHRSVSWYQQTPGQGLQFLFEYFSETQRNKGNFPGRFSGRQFSNSRSEMNVSTLELGDSALYLCASSLGIGGAREKLFFGSGTQLSVL.

The genes are TRBV28 and TRBJ1-1; a possible D gene is TRBD1 (5 bases). This CDR3 region has 16 residues. The V end was cut by 3 bases, the J end by 4 bases, with 18 bases between. Germline CDR1 is MDHEN and CDR2 is SYDVKM. The CDR3 sequence: CASSFGGGTECTEAFF. Written as DNA, the CDR3 is TGTGCCAGCAGTTTTGGGGGGGGGACCGAATGCACTGAAGCTTTCTTT.

The chain is built from TRBV6-1 and TRBJ1-5; perhaps TRBD1 as D (5 bases). Per germline, CDR1 MNHNS and CDR2 SASEGT. CDR3 length: 18 amino acids. V lost 3 bases and J lost 0, with 18 bases in between. The chain's CDR3 is CASSEARRLRDSNQPQHF. For the CDR3, the DNA is TGTGCCAGCAGTGAGGCGAGGAGACTCAGGGATAGCAATCAGCCCCAGCATTTT.

This clone was seen just once. The rearrangement links TRBV5-1 to TRBJ1-6; tentatively, D is TRBD1 (5 bases). CDR3 length: 15 residues. Trimming took off 2 bases at V and 9 bases at J, with 15 bases between the two ends. CDR1 SGHRS and CDR2 YFSETQ come from the germline V gene. CDR3 amino acids: CASSFGGEARSPLHF. DNA of the CDR3: TGCGCCAGCAGCTTTGGGGGAGAAGCTCGTTCACCCCTCCACTTT.

The CDR3 loop reads CASSRSGGTYNEQFF. CDR3 in DNA: TGTGCCAGCAGTCGTAGCGGGGGGACCTACAATGAGCAGTTCTTC. The rearrangement joins TRBV6-6 to TRBJ2-1; 10 bases line up with TRBD2. Per the germline V gene, CDR1 is MNHNY and CDR2 is SVGAGI (reference sequence). CDR3 length equals 15 residues. Germline trimming cut 5 bases from V and 2 bases from J; bases unmatched to any gene: 3.

The V call is TRBV10-1, the J call TRBJ1-1; D is unresolved. Trimming cost V 2 bases and J 3 bases, with 10 bases left between them. The CDR3 sequence is 14 residues long. The germline V gene encodes CDR1 WNHNN and CDR2 SYGVQD (reference sequence). CDR3 in amino acids: CASSEVVGYTEAFF. For the CDR3, the DNA is TGCGCCAGCAGTGAGGTGGTGGGCTACACTGAAGCTTTCTTT.